This paragraph covers one T cell receptor beta chain sequence. As yet, its antigen is unknown. The record originates from a study of T-cell reconstitution after alpha-beta-depleted transplantation in children. Points from the study as a whole: The origin of high day-60 TCRbeta diversity in some patients lay in surviving recipient T cells and thymic progenitors. Expanded clones from the graft, numbering several hundred, reportedly supplied alpha-beta T cells about two months after transplant.

Preparation of the TCRbeta library used unique molecular identifiers. TCRdb independently ran MiXCR on the PCR reads; one entry per CDR3 protein. The sample lists tens of thousands of distinct CDR3 sequences; 44% were seen once. The TCR was taken from a male patient under 18 who had a stem cell transplant for acute lymphoblastic leukemia, so the T cells may come from the graft donor. This specimen was PBMCs, mostly from graft donor cells, taken 360 days after TCRalphabeta/CD19-depleted stem cell transplant.

The CDR3 region has the DNA TGTGCCAGCACTCCCTCTGTCCGGACCCAGGGCTCCAATGAGCAGTTCTTC. Encoded protein: CASTPSVRTQGSNEQFF. The rearrangement joins TRBV12-3 or TRBV12-4 to TRBJ2-1, with a tentative D call TRBD1 (5 bases). The ends were cut back, 7 bases at V and 6 bases at J, with 25 bases in the middle. The CDR3 has 17 residues.